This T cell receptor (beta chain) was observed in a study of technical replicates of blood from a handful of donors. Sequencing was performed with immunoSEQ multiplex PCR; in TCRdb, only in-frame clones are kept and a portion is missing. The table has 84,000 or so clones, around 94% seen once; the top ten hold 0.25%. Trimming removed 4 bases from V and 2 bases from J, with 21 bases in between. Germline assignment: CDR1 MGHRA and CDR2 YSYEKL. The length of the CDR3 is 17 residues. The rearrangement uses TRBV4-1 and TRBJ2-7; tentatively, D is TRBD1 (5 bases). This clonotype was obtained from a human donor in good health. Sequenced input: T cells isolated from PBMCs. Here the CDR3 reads CASSPHTGTGDAYEQYF. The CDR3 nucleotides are TGCGCCAGCAGCCCACATACAGGAACGGGCGACGCCTACGAGCAGTACTTC.